This T cell receptor beta chain was recorded in a study of T cell responses to AZD1222 COVID-19 vaccine. Germline CDR1 and CDR2: SGHTA and FQGNSA. V gave up 6 bases and J gave up 0 bases, with 12 bases separating them. This CDR3 comprises 16 residues. TCRdb's table, derived via immunoSEQ multiplex PCR, lists solely in-frame clones and lacks some. The sample consists of about 140,000 clones, around 91% of them appearing once. The sample holds one count of this clone. The sequence came from an adult who received the AZD1222 COVID-19 vaccine. V gene TRBV7-2 combines with J gene TRBJ1-6; no definite D call. The sequences come from peripheral blood, collected 28 days after the second AZD1222 dose. CDR3 coding DNA: TGTGCCAGCAGTATCGAGGGAAGCTCCTATAATTCACCCCTCCACTTT. Its protein product is CASSIEGSSYNSPLHF.